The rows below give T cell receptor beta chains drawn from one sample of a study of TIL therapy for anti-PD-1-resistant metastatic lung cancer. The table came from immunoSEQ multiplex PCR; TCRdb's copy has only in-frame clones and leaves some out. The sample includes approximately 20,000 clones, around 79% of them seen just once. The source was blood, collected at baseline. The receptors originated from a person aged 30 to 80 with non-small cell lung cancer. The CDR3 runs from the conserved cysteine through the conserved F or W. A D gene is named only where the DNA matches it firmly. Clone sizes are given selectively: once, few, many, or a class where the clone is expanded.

CDR3aa: CSVGDRGYYGYTF; CDR3nt: TGCAGCGTTGGGGACAGGGGGTATTATGGCTACACCTTC; abundance: few; v_gene: TRBV29-1; d_gene: TRBD1; j_gene: TRBJ1-2
CDR3aa: CASSPVQRGGQQETQYF; CDR3nt: TGTGCCAGCTCACCCGTCCAGCGGGGGGGCCAGCAAGAGACCCAGTACTTC; abundance: .; v_gene: TRBV18; d_gene: TRBD2; j_gene: TRBJ2-5
CDR3aa: CASSLDRGGYEQYF; CDR3nt: TGTGCCAGCAGCTTAGATAGGGGTGGTTACGAGCAGTACTTC; abundance: .; v_gene: TRBV7-2; d_gene: .; j_gene: TRBJ2-7
CDR3aa: CASSLGGDRTEAFF; CDR3nt: TGTGCCAGCAGCTTAGGAGGGGACAGAACTGAAGCTTTCTTT; abundance: .; v_gene: TRBV7-8; d_gene: TRBD1; j_gene: TRBJ1-1
CDR3aa: CASSFRAAYNSPLHF; CDR3nt: TGTGCCAGCAGTTTCAGGGCAGCTTATAATTCACCCCTCCACTTT; abundance: few; v_gene: TRBV28; d_gene: .; j_gene: TRBJ1-6
CDR3aa: CATSDFGGRDEKLFF; CDR3nt: TGTGCCACCAGTGATTTCGGGGGAAGGGATGAAAAACTGTTTTTT; abundance: .; v_gene: TRBV24-1; d_gene: .; j_gene: TRBJ1-4
CDR3aa: CASIGDRGSSTGELFF; CDR3nt: TGCGCCAGCATCGGGGACAGGGGATCCAGCACCGGGGAGCTGTTTTTT; abundance: .; v_gene: TRBV10-2; d_gene: TRBD1; j_gene: TRBJ2-2
CDR3aa: CASSQGQGFGYTF; CDR3nt: TGCGCCAGCAGCCAGGGACAGGGGTTTGGCTACACCTTC; abundance: .; v_gene: TRBV5-1; d_gene: TRBD1; j_gene: TRBJ1-2
CDR3aa: CASTQGSGQETQYF; CDR3nt: TGTGCCAGCACCCAGGGTAGCGGGCAAGAGACCCAGTACTTC; abundance: .; v_gene: TRBV7-2; d_gene: TRBD2; j_gene: TRBJ2-5
CDR3aa: CASSKGGPGVGTQYF; CDR3nt: TGTGCCAGCAGCAAAGGGGGCCCAGGGGTAGGGACCCAGTACTTC; abundance: .; v_gene: TRBV7-3; d_gene: TRBD1; j_gene: TRBJ2-5
CDR3aa: CASPGPNKNIQYF; CDR3nt: TGTGCCAGCCCTGGGCCCAACAAAAACATTCAGTACTTC; abundance: .; v_gene: TRBV6-5; d_gene: .; j_gene: TRBJ2-4
CDR3aa: CASSVGGSTDTQYF; CDR3nt: TGTGCCAGCAGTGTTGGGGGAAGCACAGATACGCAGTATTTT; abundance: .; v_gene: TRBV2; d_gene: .; j_gene: TRBJ2-3
CDR3aa: CASHPGGSNQPQHF; CDR3nt: TGTGCCAGCCACCCCGGGGGGAGCAATCAGCCCCAGCATTTT; abundance: .; v_gene: TRBV6-5; d_gene: .; j_gene: TRBJ1-5
CDR3aa: CASSFVAGSDTQYF; CDR3nt: TGTGCCAGCAGCTTCGTGGCTGGATCAGATACGCAGTATTTT; abundance: .; v_gene: TRBV11-3; d_gene: .; j_gene: TRBJ2-3
CDR3aa: CAWSGNWIYQPQHF; CDR3nt: TGTGCCTGGAGTGGCAACTGGATCTATCAGCCCCAGCATTTT; abundance: few; v_gene: TRBV30; d_gene: .; j_gene: TRBJ1-5
CDR3aa: CASTDDYNSPLHF; CDR3nt: TGTGCCAGCACAGACGACTATAATTCACCCCTCCACTTT; abundance: few; v_gene: TRBV5-6; d_gene: .; j_gene: TRBJ1-6
CDR3aa: CASRITTPPYEQYF; CDR3nt: TGTGCCAGCAGAATCACCACACCCCCCTACGAGCAGTACTTC; abundance: .; v_gene: TRBV5-6; d_gene: .; j_gene: TRBJ2-7
CDR3aa: CASSSPRDKTSGANVLTF; CDR3nt: TGTGCCAGCAGTTCTCCTCGGGACAAGACCTCTGGGGCCAACGTCCTGACTTTC; abundance: .; v_gene: TRBV28; d_gene: .; j_gene: TRBJ2-6
CDR3aa: CASSKGRAGDFEQYF; CDR3nt: TGTGCCAGCAGCAAAGGACGGGCAGGGGATTTTGAGCAGTACTTC; abundance: .; v_gene: TRBV21-1; d_gene: .; j_gene: TRBJ2-7
CDR3aa: CATKPIAGDRYEQYF; CDR3nt: TGTGCCACCAAGCCGATCGCCGGCGATCGGTACGAGCAGTACTTC; abundance: .; v_gene: TRBV24-1; d_gene: .; j_gene: TRBJ2-7
CDR3aa: CASSQGSSYEQYF; CDR3nt: TGTGCCAGCAGCCAAGGCTCTAGCTACGAGCAGTACTTC; abundance: .; v_gene: TRBV4-2; d_gene: .; j_gene: TRBJ2-7
CDR3aa: CASSWGPSSYEQYF; CDR3nt: TGTGCCAGCAGTTGGGGGCCGAGCTCCTACGAGCAGTACTTC; abundance: .; v_gene: TRBV27; d_gene: .; j_gene: TRBJ2-7
CDR3aa: CASSQELQGRYGYTF; CDR3nt: TGCGCCAGCAGCCAAGAGCTGCAGGGTCGCTATGGCTACACCTTC; abundance: .; v_gene: TRBV4-3; d_gene: .; j_gene: TRBJ1-2
CDR3aa: CASSIHGTDPTIGGYTF; CDR3nt: TGTGCCAGTAGTATACACGGGACAGACCCAACTATCGGAGGCTACACCTTC; abundance: .; v_gene: TRBV19; d_gene: TRBD1; j_gene: TRBJ1-2
CDR3aa: CASGQGLDTIYF; CDR3nt: TGTGCATCGGGACAGGGACTTGACACCATATATTTT; abundance: .; v_gene: TRBV10-3; d_gene: TRBD1; j_gene: TRBJ1-3
CDR3aa: CASSLAQGAGGNTIYF; CDR3nt: TGTGCCAGCAGCTTAGCGCAGGGGGCAGGTGGAAACACCATATATTTT; abundance: once; v_gene: TRBV7-9; d_gene: TRBD1; j_gene: TRBJ1-3
CDR3aa: CASSWRAGGDGQYF; CDR3nt: TGTGCCAGCAGTTGGCGGGCAGGGGGCGACGGGCAGTACTTC; abundance: .; v_gene: TRBV6-5; d_gene: TRBD1; j_gene: TRBJ2-7
CDR3aa: CASSLAGGNSNQPQHF; CDR3nt: TGCGCCAGCAGCCTAGCAGGGGGCAATAGCAATCAGCCCCAGCATTTT; abundance: .; v_gene: TRBV4-1; d_gene: TRBD1; j_gene: TRBJ1-5
CDR3aa: CSVEGDIPYEQYF; CDR3nt: TGCAGCGTTGAGGGTGACATACCCTACGAGCAGTACTTC; abundance: .; v_gene: TRBV29-1; d_gene: .; j_gene: TRBJ2-7
CDR3aa: CASSLDPSGDYEQYF; CDR3nt: TGCGCCAGCAGCTTGGACCCTAGCGGGGACTACGAGCAGTACTTC; abundance: .; v_gene: TRBV5-1; d_gene: TRBD2; j_gene: TRBJ2-7
CDR3aa: CASSSETVQTQYF; CDR3nt: TGTGCCAGCAGCTCCGAAACGGTCCAGACCCAGTACTTC; abundance: .; v_gene: TRBV11-3; d_gene: .; j_gene: TRBJ2-5
CDR3aa: CASTPAGTRADTQYF; CDR3nt: TGCGCCAGCACACCAGCAGGGACTAGGGCAGATACGCAGTATTTT; abundance: .; v_gene: TRBV5-1; d_gene: TRBD2; j_gene: TRBJ2-3
CDR3aa: CASSLQSMNTEAFF; CDR3nt: TGCGCCAGCAGCTTGCAATCAATGAACACTGAAGCTTTCTTT; abundance: .; v_gene: TRBV5-1; d_gene: .; j_gene: TRBJ1-1
CDR3aa: CASSLVGGNEQFF; CDR3nt: TGTGCCAGCAGCTTAGTTGGGGGAAATGAGCAGTTCTTC; abundance: .; v_gene: TRBV11-3; d_gene: .; j_gene: TRBJ2-1
CDR3aa: CASSQDASGTATQYF; CDR3nt: TGTGCCAGCAGCCAAGATGCTAGCGGGACGGCGACCCAGTACTTC; abundance: .; v_gene: TRBV4-2; d_gene: TRBD2; j_gene: TRBJ2-5